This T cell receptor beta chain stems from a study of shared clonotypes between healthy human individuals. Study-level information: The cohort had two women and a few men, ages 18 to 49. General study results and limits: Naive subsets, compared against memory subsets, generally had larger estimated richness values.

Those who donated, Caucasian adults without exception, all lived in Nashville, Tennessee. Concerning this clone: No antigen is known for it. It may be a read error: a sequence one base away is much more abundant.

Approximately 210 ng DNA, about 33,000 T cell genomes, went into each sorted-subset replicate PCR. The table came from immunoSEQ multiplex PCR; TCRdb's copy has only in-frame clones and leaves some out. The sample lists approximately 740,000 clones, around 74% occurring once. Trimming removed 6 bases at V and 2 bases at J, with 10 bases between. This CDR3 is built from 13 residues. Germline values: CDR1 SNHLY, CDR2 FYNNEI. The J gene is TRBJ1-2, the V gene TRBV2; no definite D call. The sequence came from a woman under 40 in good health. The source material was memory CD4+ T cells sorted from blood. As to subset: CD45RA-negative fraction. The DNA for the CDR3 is TGTGCCAGCAGCCCGGACGGGAACTATGGCTACACCTTC. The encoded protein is CASSPDGNYGYTF.